This TCR beta chain was sequenced during a study of CD8+ T cells in alopecia areata. Study information: Among treated patients, oral tofacitinib was administered at 5 to 10 mg twice daily.

The treatment denotes: oral pan-JAK inhibitor, 5-10 mg twice daily. Cell sorting was applied to PBMCs, and CD4+ and CD8+ T cells were collected. A note on this clone: Its specificity is unknown.

Study-level points and caveats: Mice showed clearer TCR sharing than patients did, a gap that was possibly HLA-related. Persistence in scalp and blood during tofacitinib was observed for many expanded lesional clones.

The CDR3 runs 14 residues. V shed 2 bases and J shed 4 bases, with 12 bases lying between them. In germline, CDR1 is GTSNPN, CDR2 SVGIG (reference sequence). The authors extracted RNA and reverse transcribed it into cDNA as the sequencing template. TCRdb's copy holds only in-frame clones and misses some; the assay was immunoSEQ multiplex PCR. In the table there are 110,000 to 150,000 clones, about 59% of which are singletons. The receptor comes from a human donor with alopecia areata. J is TRBJ1-3 and V is TRBV30; D is uncertain. The sequences come from CD8+ T cells sorted from blood, collected at week 4, from a patient treated with tofacitinib. The DNA for the CDR3 is TGTGCCTGGAGTCTTCGGACCGACGGAAACACCATATATTTT. This translates into CAWSLRTDGNTIYF. The full variable domain, its missing parts supplied by reference TRBV30 and TRBJ1-3, is SQTIHQWPATLVQPVGSPLSLECTVEGTSNPNLYWYRQAAGRGLQLLFYSVGIGQISSEVPQNLSASRPQDRQFILSSKKLLLSDSGFYLCAWSLRTDGNTIYFGEGSWLTVV.